These 25 T cell receptor beta chains were all obtained from the same sample, sequenced in a study of radiation and T cells in renal cell carcinoma. Regarding time point: blood 4 weeks post-SBRT, at nephrectomy. Indicated treatment: 15 Gy SBRT to primary tumor, nephrectomy 4 weeks later. Clones were sequenced by immunoSEQ multiplex PCR, and TCRdb holds only the in-frame ones, with some missing. The sample comprises around 74,000 clones, 70% to 90% of which are singletons, and over 2% rests with the top ten. The sample here was blood, taken from a patient whose treatment included radiotherapy and nephrectomy. All receptors derive from a woman aged 55-70 years with renal cell carcinoma.

The CDR3 protein is CASSDFVGGADNEQFF. Written as DNA, the CDR3 is TGTGCCAGCAGTGATTTCGTTGGGGGGGCGGACAATGAGCAGTTCTTC. The rearrangement uses TRBV25-1 and TRBJ2-1; maybe TRBD2 (7 bases). Germline CDR1 is MGHDK and CDR2 is SYGVNS. The CDR3 extends over 16 amino acids. Trimming left V 3 bases short and J 5 bases short, with 17 bases between.

This sequence joins TRBV5-1 and TRBJ2-5, with a possible D match to TRBD2 (5 bases). Trimming cost V 0 bases and J 1 base, with 10 bases left between them. Germline assignment: CDR1 SGHRS and CDR2 YFSETQ. This CDR3 region has 15 residues. Here the CDR3 reads CASSLGGSVQETQYF. DNA for the CDR3: TGCGCCAGCAGCTTGGGAGGTAGCGTCCAAGAGACCCAGTACTTC. The full variable domain, rest sourced from reference TRBV5-1 and TRBJ2-5, is KAGVTQTPRYLIKTRGQQVTLSCSPISGHRSVSWYQQTPGQGLQFLFEYFSETQRNKGNFPGRFSGRQFSNSRSEMNVSTLELGDSALYLCASSLGGSVQETQYFGPGTRLLVL.

This clone was recorded a few times. The J gene is TRBJ1-5, the V gene TRBV28; D unresolved. The CDR3 is made up of 15 amino acids. Germline V gives CDR1 MDHEN, CDR2 SYDVKM. The V gene lost 5 bases and the J gene lost 2 bases, with 13 bases spanning the gap. CDR3 coding DNA: TGTGCCAGCAGTCCCTCGGGATGGGGCAATCAGCCCCAGCATTTT. Protein sequence: CASSPSGWGNQPQHF.

The rearrangement links TRBV30 to TRBJ1-4; tentative D call: TRBD1 (5 bases). The V end was cut by 1 base, the J end by 10 bases, with 13 bases between. Germline V gives CDR1 GTSNPN, CDR2 SVGIG (reference sequence). The CDR3 extends over 13 amino acids. CDR3 residues: CAWSDQGRGKLFF. CDR3 DNA: TGTGCCTGGAGTGACCAGGGAAGGGGAAAACTGTTTTTT.

CDR3: CASSSLGTGIGTNYGYTF. The CDR3 DNA reads TGCGCCAGCAGCTCACTGGGGACAGGGATAGGGACTAACTATGGCTACACCTTC. This chain joins TRBV5-1 and TRBJ1-2; 9 positions match TRBD1. J lost 0 bases, V lost 3 bases, and 12 bases had no gene match. This CDR3 comprises 18 residues. Germline V lookup: CDR1 SGHRS, CDR2 YFSETQ.

Only one count was recorded for this clone. J is TRBJ2-7 and V is TRBV19; 9 positions agree with TRBD1. V lost 8 bases to trimming and J lost 7 bases; unmatched junction nucleotides: 12. The CDR3 totals 14 residues. Germline V CDR1 and CDR2: LNHDA, SQIVND (reference sequence). The CDR3 DNA reads as TGTGCCAGTCAGTCCGGGACAGGGTACGGGGAGCAGTACTTC. This translates into CASQSGTGYGEQYF.

The chain has TRBV6-5 and TRBJ1-3, with D hard to call. The ends were cut back, 0 bases at V and 4 bases at J, with 13 bases in the middle. The germline V gene has CDR1 MNHEY and CDR2 SVGAGI. The CDR3 has 16 amino acids. The CDR3 loop is CASSYSARESGNTIYF. In DNA form, the CDR3 reads TGTGCCAGCAGTTACTCCGCCAGAGAGTCCGGAAACACCATATATTTT.

The CDR3 coding sequence is TGCAGCGTTGGACCGGGGGGGCCACCCGCGGATACGCAGTATTTT. This translates into CSVGPGGPPADTQYF. V and J are TRBV29-1 and TRBJ2-3, with 8 bases matching TRBD2. The CDR3 has 15 amino acids. The germline CDR1 and CDR2 sequences are SQVTM and ANQGSEA. Trimming removed 4 bases from V and 6 bases from J; junction bases left unmatched: 12.

This rearrangement joins TRBV28 to TRBJ2-3; 11 bases agree with TRBD2. J gave up 4 bases and V 6 bases, and 15 bases lay outside the gene matches. The CDR3 consists of 18 residues. The germline gives CDR1 MDHEN, CDR2 SYDVKM. CDR3 loop: CASRPQVPIAGGADTQYF. The DNA of the CDR3 is TGTGCCAGCAGACCACAAGTACCCATAGCGGGAGGGGCAGATACGCAGTATTTT.

The gene calls are TRBV19 and TRBJ2-1; 9 positions match TRBD2. V lost 3 bases and J lost 2; bases outside the gene matches: 5. The CDR3 has 16 residues. The V gene's germline CDR1 is LNHDA and CDR2 SQIVND (reference sequence). The CDR3 sequence: CASSMKRLAAYNEQFF. For the CDR3, the DNA is TGTGCCAGTAGTATGAAGCGACTAGCGGCCTACAATGAGCAGTTCTTC.

The chain is built from TRBV4-2 and TRBJ1-1; possibly TRBD1 for D (5 bases). Germline assignment: CDR1 LGHNA and CDR2 YNFKEQ. V was shortened by 4 bases and J by 5 bases, with 11 bases between the two germline ends. The CDR3 covers 13 residues. The CDR3 region is CASSPGFGTEAFF. DNA for the CDR3: TGTGCCAGCAGCCCAGGGTTTGGAACTGAAGCTTTCTTT.

The genes are TRBV4-1 and TRBJ1-2; D may be TRBD1 (6 bases). The ends were cut back, 0 bases at V and 1 base at J, with 15 bases in the middle. Germline-derived CDR1 and CDR2 are MGHRA and YSYEKL. The CDR3 is 17 amino acids. CDR3 sequence (DNA): TGCGCCAGCAGCCAAGATTGGGGCAGGGGAGTTAACTATGGCTACACCTTC. This encodes CASSQDWGRGVNYGYTF.

This clone appeared a single time. The chain recombines TRBV15 with TRBJ2-7, with 7 bases identical to TRBD1. CDR3 size: 14 residues. Looked up from germline, CDR1 is LNHNV and CDR2 is YYDKDF (reference sequence). V shed 0 bases and J 4 bases; nucleotides not matched to a gene: 3. This chain's CDR3 is CATSRDQGVYEQYF. The CDR3 region has the DNA TGTGCCACCAGCAGAGATCAGGGGGTTTACGAGCAGTACTTC.

The CDR3 DNA follows: TGTGCCAGCAGCGCTAACGAGGGGGCTTTCTTT. Its protein is CASSANEGAFF. This chain joins TRBV9 and TRBJ1-1, with a possible D match to TRBD1 (5 bases). Trimming stripped 3 bases from V and 11 bases from J, with 11 bases between. Germline V gene data show CDR1 as SGDLS and CDR2 as YYNGEE. This CDR3 has 11 amino acids.

This chain connects TRBV27 to TRBJ2-7; 8 bases map to TRBD2. The V and J ends lost 2 bases and 5 bases, in that order; junction bases with no gene match: 14. Looked up from germline, CDR1 is MNHEY and CDR2 is SMNVEV (reference sequence). This CDR3 has 17 residues. CDR3 amino acids: CASSLLRGPSGPNEQYF. DNA of the CDR3: TGTGCCAGCAGTTTACTGCGGGGACCTAGCGGGCCTAACGAGCAGTACTTC.

In nucleotides, the CDR3 is TGTGCCAGCAGTTTACGCGCAAGTATCGGGACAGACACCGGGGAGCTGTTTTTT. Translation gives CASSLRASIGTDTGELFF. The V call is TRBV28, the J call TRBJ2-2; 7 nucleotides line up with TRBD1. The V segment lost 2 bases and the J segment 3 bases; nucleotides outside the gene matches: 12. CDR1 is MDHEN, CDR2 SYDVKM, per germline. This CDR3 has 18 residues.

The rearrangement links TRBV28 to TRBJ1-6; D is possibly TRBD1 (5 bases). This CDR3 has 14 residues. Looked up from germline, CDR1 is MDHEN and CDR2 is SYDVKM. In DNA, the CDR3 is TGTTCATCAGGGTTAAGCTCCTATAATTCACCCCTCCACTTT. Encoded protein: CSSGLSSYNSPLHF.

As DNA, the CDR3 is TGCGCCAGCAGGAAAGGGACTAGCGGGATTGGGGAAGATACGCAGTATTTT. It is translated as CASRKGTSGIGEDTQYF. The V call is TRBV5-1, the J call TRBJ2-3, with TRBD2 identical over 13 bases. This CDR3 comprises 17 residues. V shed 5 bases, J shed 5 bases, and the junction held 11 bases outside the gene matches. Germline V gene sequence: CDR1 SGHRS, CDR2 YFSETQ. The full variable domain, in which reference TRBV5-1 and TRBJ2-3 provide the parts outside the CDR3, is KAGVTQTPRYLIKTRGQQVTLSCSPISGHRSVSWYQQTPGQGLQFLFEYFSETQRNKGNFPGRFSGRQFSNSRSEMNVSTLELGDSALYLCASRKGTSGIGEDTQYFGPGTRLTVL.

The chain employs TRBV4-3 and TRBJ1-4; maybe TRBD1 (5 bases). Trimming removed 5 bases at V and 6 bases at J, with 13 bases between. Germline CDR1 LGHNA, CDR2 YSLEER. The CDR3 length is 14 residues. The CDR3 DNA reads as TGCGCCAGCAGCTTCGTGAGAGGGGATGAAAAACTGTTTTTT. It translates to CASSFVRGDEKLFF.

The rearrangement links TRBV6-5 to TRBJ1-5; D gene uncertain. This CDR3 region has 13 residues. V was pared by 0 bases and J by 4 bases, with 4 bases between. Germline V gene lookup returns CDR1 MNHEY and CDR2 SVGAGI. CDR3 residues: CASSYSRNQPQHF. CDR3 bases: TGTGCCAGCAGTTACTCTCGGAATCAGCCCCAGCATTTT.

This clone was recorded once. The chain combines TRBV7-2 with TRBJ2-1; 8 bases are shared with TRBD2. The V and J ends lost 2 bases and 5 bases, in that order; junction bases with no gene match: 5. The CDR3 runs 15 residues. Looked up from germline, CDR1 is SGHTA and CDR2 is FQGNSA. The CDR3 DNA reads as TGTGCCAGCAGCTTAACCCCGGGACTAGACAATGAGCAGTTCTTC. Translating gives CASSLTPGLDNEQFF.

This clone was counted a single time. The chain links TRBV28 to TRBJ1-2; maybe TRBD1 (5 bases). CDR1 is MDHEN, CDR2 SYDVKM, per germline. Trimming pared 6 bases from V and 3 bases from J, leaving 14 bases between. The CDR3 consists of 14 residues. CDR3 residues: CASRSSGAYYGYTF. CDR3 nucleotide sequence: TGTGCCAGCAGGTCATCCGGGGCTTACTATGGCTACACCTTC.

The chain joins TRBV7-9 to TRBJ1-4; tentatively, D is TRBD1 (5 bases). This CDR3 spans 15 amino acids. Germline CDR1 is SEHNR and CDR2 is FQNEAQ (reference sequence). Trimming shortened V by 5 bases and J by 6 bases, and 16 bases separated the two germline ends. CDR3 sequence: CASSTRDRGDEKLFF. Written as DNA, the CDR3 is TGTGCCAGCAGCACCCGGGACCGTGGAGATGAAAAACTGTTTTTT.

This rearrangement joins TRBV19 to TRBJ2-7; TRBD2 agrees at 12 bases. CDR1 is LNHDA, CDR2 SQIVND, per germline (reference sequence). The V segment lost 2 bases and the J segment 2 bases; nucleotides outside the gene matches: 1. The CDR3 covers 15 residues. Here the CDR3 reads CASSILAGGTYEQYF. The CDR3 DNA reads TGTGCCAGTAGTATACTAGCGGGGGGGACCTACGAGCAGTACTTC.

This clone has more than one count but fewer than ten. J is TRBJ1-2 and V is TRBV5-1, with D possibly TRBD1 on 6 matching bases. The CDR3 spans 13 residues. The germline V gene has CDR1 SGHRS and CDR2 YFSETQ. Between the trimmed V and J ends, which lost 4 bases and 5 bases, there was a span of 12 bases. CDR3 DNA: TGCGCCAGCAGCATAGGGGGTGAGTATGGCTACACCTTC. It translates to CASSIGGEYGYTF.